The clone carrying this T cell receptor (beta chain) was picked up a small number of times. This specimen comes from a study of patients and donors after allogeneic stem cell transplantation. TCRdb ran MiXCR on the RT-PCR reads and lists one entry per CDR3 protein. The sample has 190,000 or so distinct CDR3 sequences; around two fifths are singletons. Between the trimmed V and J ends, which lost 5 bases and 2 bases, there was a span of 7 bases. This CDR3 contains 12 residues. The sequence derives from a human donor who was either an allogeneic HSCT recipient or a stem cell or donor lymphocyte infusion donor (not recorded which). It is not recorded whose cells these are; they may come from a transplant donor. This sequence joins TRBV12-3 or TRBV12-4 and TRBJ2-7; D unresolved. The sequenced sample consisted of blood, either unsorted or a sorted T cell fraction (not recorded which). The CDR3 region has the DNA TGTGCCAGCAGTCCCCTCCCCTACGAGCAGTACTTC. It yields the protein CASSPLPYEQYF.